This TCR beta chain derives from a study of T cells in Graves' hyperthyroidism and ophthalmopathy. Deletions cut 1 base from V and 8 bases from J, with 21 bases between. Germline loops: CDR1 LNHNV, CDR2 YYDKDF (reference sequence). This CDR3 has 16 amino acids. The study, taken as a whole, reports: Most thyroid clonotypes expanded above 0.001 were also detected in blood. It was a median around 6 months before onset that the model predicted ophthalmopathy.

RNA transcripts gave rise to amplified TCR beta CDR3 regions. An initial round of RT-PCR targeting the TCR CDR3 relied on the HTBI primer set. TCRdb independently ran MiXCR on the multiplex PCR reads; one entry per CDR3 protein. The table shows around 660,000 distinct CDR3 sequences, with less than 45% occurring only once. A remark on this clonotype: Its antigen is as yet unknown.

The V and J genes are TRBV15 and TRBJ2-7; weak D call: TRBD1 (7 bases). Sample: peripheral blood or thyroid tissue (not recorded which). This receptor was taken from an adult man with Graves' disease, either hyperthyroidism or ophthalmopathy (not recorded which). The CDR3, as DNA: TGTGCCACCAGCAGAGTGACACAGGGGACTCAGCCCCAGCAGTACTTC. Translating gives CATSRVTQGTQPQQYF.